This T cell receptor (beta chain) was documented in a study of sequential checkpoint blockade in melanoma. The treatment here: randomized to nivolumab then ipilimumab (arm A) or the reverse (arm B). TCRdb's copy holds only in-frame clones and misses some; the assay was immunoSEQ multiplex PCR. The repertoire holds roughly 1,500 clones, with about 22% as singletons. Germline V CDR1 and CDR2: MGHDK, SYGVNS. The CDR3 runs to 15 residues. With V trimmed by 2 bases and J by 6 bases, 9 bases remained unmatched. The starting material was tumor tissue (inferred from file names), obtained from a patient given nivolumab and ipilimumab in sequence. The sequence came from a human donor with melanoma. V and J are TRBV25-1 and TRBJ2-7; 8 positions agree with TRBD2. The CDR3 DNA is TGTGCCAGCAGTGAACGAATAGCGGGACTGGCCGAGCAGTACTTC. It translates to CASSERIAGLAEQYF.